One and the same sample provided the 23 T cell receptor beta chains below, sequenced in a study of T cells after yellow fever vaccination. Using its own MiXCR run on the 5' RACE reads, TCRdb lists one record per CDR3 protein. The sample has approximately 300,000 distinct CDR3 sequences; approximately 12% are singletons. This sample comprised CD4+ T cells sorted from PBMCs, obtained 45 days after the yellow fever booster vaccination. These receptors were obtained from a man between 18 and 35 years old who received the YFV17D yellow fever vaccine.

In its sample, this clonotype was seen many times. The chain has TRBV4-2 and TRBJ2-7, with TRBD2 matching over 15 bases. J was trimmed by 6 bases and V by 4 bases; bases with no gene match: 1. Germline CDR1 LGHNA, CDR2 YNFKEQ. CDR3 size: 14 residues. CDR3 nucleotide sequence: TGTGCCAGCAGCCCGGGACTAGCGGGGGGCGAGCAGTACTTC. This encodes CASSPGLAGGEQYF.

CDR3 amino acids: CASSLASMDYGYTF. CDR3 in DNA: TGCGCCAGCAGCTTGGCCTCCATGGACTATGGCTACACCTTC. The V call is TRBV5-1, the J call TRBJ1-2; D ambiguous. The CDR3 consists of 14 residues. Trimming pared 0 bases from V and 3 bases from J, leaving 9 bases between. Germline V gives CDR1 SGHRS, CDR2 YFSETQ.

This CDR3 is CASSYKPGVGGGTEAFF. CDR3 sequence (DNA): TGTGCCAGCAGTTACAAACCCGGGGTTGGGGGCGGCACTGAAGCTTTCTTT. The chain couples TRBV6-6 to TRBJ1-1, with a possible D match to TRBD1 (6 bases). Trimming shortened V by 2 bases and J by 4 bases, and 20 bases separated the two germline ends. Germline assignment: CDR1 MNHNY and CDR2 SVGAGI (reference sequence). The CDR3 has 17 residues.

This clonotype was detected only a few times. This chain connects TRBV21-1 to TRBJ1-6; TRBD1, as called in the table, went unchecked against the DNA. TRBV21-1 counts as a pseudogene. The CDR3 length is 15 residues. CDR3 in amino acids: CASNWDRTLNSPLHF. CDR3 in DNA: TGTGCCAGCAACTGGGACAGGACACTTAATTCACCCCTCCACTTT.

The chain joins TRBV24-1 to TRBJ2-3; D is possibly TRBD1 or TRBD2 (5 bases each). The germline gives CDR1 KGHDR, CDR2 SFDVKD. Trimming cost V 5 bases and J 3 bases, with 8 bases left between them. The CDR3 consists of 13 residues. The CDR3 here is CATSGDGTDTQYF. The DNA of the CDR3 is TGTGCCACCAGTGGGGACGGAACAGATACGCAGTATTTT.

Many counts were recorded for this clonotype. The chain couples TRBV3-1 to TRBJ1-3; D gene ambiguous. In germline, CDR1 is LGHDT, CDR2 YNNKEL (reference sequence). This CDR3 region has 16 residues. V gave up 2 bases and J gave up 2 bases, with 13 bases separating them. CDR3 sequence reads: CASSQPLFEAGNTIYF. The CDR3, as DNA: TGTGCCAGCAGCCAACCCCTCTTTGAGGCTGGAAACACCATATATTTT.

The chain is built from TRBV28 and TRBJ2-7; 11 bases are shared with TRBD2. Trimming removed 6 bases from V and 4 bases from J; junction bases left unmatched: 8. Germline lookup yields CDR1 MDHEN and CDR2 SYDVKM. The CDR3 sequence is 15 residues long. The DNA of the CDR3 is TGTGCCAGCAGACTACCTAGCGGGGGGTCTTACGAGCAGTACTTC. It codes for CASRLPSGGSYEQYF.

The V and J genes are TRBV10-3 and TRBJ1-3; 7 bases are shared with TRBD1. Germline-derived CDR1 and CDR2 are ENHRY and SYGVKD. V lost 5 bases, J lost 4 bases, and 5 bases stayed unmatched. The CDR3 length is 14 residues. CDR3 nucleotides: TGTGCCATCAGTACAGGGGTCTCCGGAAACACCATATATTTT. The encoded protein is CAISTGVSGNTIYF.

The chain combines TRBV6-5 with TRBJ1-2; TRBD1 aligns across 8 bases. From germline, CDR1 is MNHEY and CDR2 SVGAGI. This CDR3 is built from 17 residues. J was trimmed by 8 bases and V by 4 bases; bases with no gene match: 18. CDR3 loop: CASSSLRDRNPTRGYTF. DNA of the CDR3: TGTGCCAGCAGTTCCCTCCGGGACAGGAACCCCACCCGGGGCTACACCTTC.

This clonotype was picked up a small number of times. This chain connects TRBV24-1 to TRBJ2-5; D unclear. The V and J ends lost 7 bases and 5 bases respectively, with 7 bases between them. CDR3 length equals 11 residues. Germline V gene lookup returns CDR1 KGHDR and CDR2 SFDVKD. The CDR3 spells CATSNGETQYF. The CDR3 nucleotides are TGTGCCACCAGCAATGGGGAGACCCAGTACTTC.

This clonotype turned up a few times. J is TRBJ1-1 and V is TRBV12-3 or TRBV12-4, with a tentative D call TRBD1 (6 bases). The CDR3 has 11 amino acids. Trimming removed 7 bases at V and 9 bases at J, with 12 bases between. CDR3 in amino acids: CASIRRGQAFF. CDR3 DNA sequence: TGTGCCAGCATACGCCGGGGGCAAGCTTTCTTT.

This clonotype has only a few counts. J is TRBJ2-3 and V is TRBV7-8, with D unclear. The CDR3 sequence is 14 residues long. The V and J ends lost 5 bases and 0 bases respectively, with 9 bases between them. Germline-derived CDR1 and CDR2 are SGHVS and FQNEAQ. DNA of the CDR3: TGTGCCAGCAGCACGACACTGAGCACAGATACGCAGTATTTT. Its protein is CASSTTLSTDTQYF.

A few counts support this clonotype. This chain's CDR3 is CASTVDGPGGYTF. The CDR3 DNA sequence: TGTGCCAGCACCGTGGACGGGCCAGGTGGCTACACCTTC. V is TRBV12-3 or TRBV12-4 and J is TRBJ1-2; no clear D gene. The CDR3 loop spans 13 amino acids. V lost 7 bases and J 7 bases, leaving 16 bases between the germline ends.

The chain combines TRBV6-2 or TRBV6-3 with TRBJ1-3; D is unresolved. There are 16 residues in the CDR3. The V end lost 5 bases, the J end lost 0 bases, and 14 bases lay between the germline ends. The germline V gene has CDR1 MNHEY and CDR2 SVGEGT. CDR3 region: CASSRTTSISGNTIYF. The CDR3 nucleotides are TGTGCCAGCAGTCGGACCACAAGTATCTCTGGAAACACCATATATTTT.

The chain has TRBV28 and TRBJ2-3; 10 bases line up with TRBD2. Germline CDR1 MDHEN, CDR2 SYDVKM. With V trimmed by 9 bases and J by 3 bases, 6 bases remained unmatched. The CDR3 loop spans 14 amino acids. The CDR3 loop is CASELAGLTDTQYF. In DNA form, the CDR3 reads TGTGCCAGTGAACTAGCGGGGTTGACAGATACGCAGTATTTT.

This clonotype was detected only a few times. The CDR3 DNA reads TGTGCCAGCAGAACCTCGGACAGGGTGGCTGAAGCTTTCTTT. This sequence encodes CASRTSDRVAEAFF. The V and J genes are TRBV27 and TRBJ1-1, with 8 bases lining up with TRBD1. In germline, CDR1 is MNHEY, CDR2 SMNVEV (reference sequence). The CDR3 is made up of 14 amino acids. V dropped 6 bases and J dropped 6; count of bases not matched to a gene: 9.

The chain uses TRBV11-2 and TRBJ2-5, with 7 bases that match TRBD1. Germline lookup yields CDR1 SGHAT and CDR2 FQNNGV. Trimming at V came to 1 base and at J to 4 bases, leaving 9 bases not matched to a gene. The CDR3 is 16 residues long. CDR3: CASSLGPHRGIETQYF. For the CDR3, the DNA is TGTGCCAGCAGCTTAGGTCCCCACAGGGGAATAGAGACCCAGTACTTC.

The genes are TRBV7-2 and TRBJ2-3, with D hard to call. Trimming took 4 bases from V and 0 from J, leaving 14 bases between them. From germline, CDR1 is SGHTA and CDR2 FQGNSA. This CDR3 region has 16 residues. The CDR3 DNA is TGTGCCAGCAGCTCCAGTCTTTCTTCTAGCACAGATACGCAGTATTTT. Translated: CASSSSLSSSTDTQYF.

The table lists this clonotype with a few counts. The chain employs TRBV21-1 and TRBJ2-1; TRBD2, as called in the table, went unchecked against the DNA. TRBV21-1 is reported as a pseudogene. The CDR3 is made up of 15 amino acids. Written as DNA, the CDR3 is TGTGCCAGCAGCACCCCCGGGACTTCCTACAATGAGCAGTTCTTC. Amino acid sequence: CASSTPGTSYNEQFF.

This clonotype has a count of ten or more. The V and J genes are TRBV12-3 or TRBV12-4 and TRBJ1-2; D is unresolved. V shed 6 bases and J shed 1 base, with 12 bases lying between them. The CDR3 extends over 14 amino acids. The CDR3 loop is CASRTASHNYGYTF. Here the CDR3 DNA reads TGTGCCAGCAGGACCGCTAGTCATAACTATGGCTACACCTTC.

CDR3 bases: TGTGCCAGCAGCTCCGGGACAGGCATCAGCTATGGCTACACCTTC. It specifies CASSSGTGISYGYTF. This chain links TRBV7-6 with TRBJ1-2, with TRBD1 matching 8 bases. V dropped 4 bases and J dropped 4; count of bases not matched to a gene: 8. The CDR3 is 15 residues long. Germline V lookup: CDR1 SGHVS, CDR2 FNYEAQ.

The rearrangement links TRBV6-5 to TRBJ2-6; D remains ambiguous. This CDR3 comprises 16 residues. From germline, CDR1 is MNHEY and CDR2 SVGAGI. Between the trimmed V and J ends, which lost 0 bases and 0 bases, there was a span of 6 bases. In DNA form, the CDR3 reads TGTGCCAGCAGTTACTCGATCCTCTCTGGGGCCAACGTCCTGACTTTC. Amino acids: CASSYSILSGANVLTF.

This chain uses TRBV5-1 with TRBJ2-7, with 10 positions matching TRBD2. The J segment lost 2 bases and the V segment lost 4 bases, leaving 6 bases of the junction unmatched. The germline V gene encodes CDR1 SGHRS and CDR2 YFSETQ. The CDR3 consists of 15 residues. CDR3 region: CASSLLAGDTYEQYF. The CDR3, as DNA: TGCGCCAGCAGCCTCCTAGCGGGGGACACCTACGAGCAGTACTTC.